This note documents a single T cell receptor beta chain sequence. Its antigen is currently unknown. It is likely a read error, because the conserved phenylalanine at the end of the CDR3 is missing. The DNA is omitted, as the CDR3 cannot be located on it reliably, and the CDR3 follows TCRdb's listing. The data derive from a study of vaccination effects on CD4 cells after COVID-19. As for the study in general: Sampling occurred a median 72 days post second dose, range 14 to 241.

This table comes from immunoSEQ multiplex PCR, and its TCRdb copy is limited to in-frame clones, with some not included. The sample has about 35,000 clones; around 80% are singletons. Antigen-specific CD4+ T cells were first expanded with viral peptide pools by the ViraFEST assay and only then sequenced. Upon completion of 10 to 11 days in culture, CD4+ T cells were isolated. Participants were given two doses of BNT162b2 or mRNA-1273 vaccine. Sequenced here: CD4+ T cells from PBMCs cultured with HCoV-NL63 spike peptides, sampled after COVID-19 vaccination. The receptor comes from a human donor who received a COVID-19 vaccine. Some clones in this sample may be carry-over from other donors' samples.

The chain's CDR3 is CATSRDEGTPLI. The rearrangement uses TRBV15 and TRBJ1-1. The CDR3 has 12 amino acids, counting both end residues. Germline lookup yields CDR1 LNHNV and CDR2 YYDKDF (reference sequence).